The entry below gives a single T cell receptor beta chain sequence along with its context. These data originate in a study of blood T cell repertoires in COVID-19. Looking at the study overall: Samples came from the United States, Italy and Spain, spanning acute and convalescent COVID-19. The analysed material was cDNA or gDNA that came from T cells, B-cell-depleted T cells, or PBMCs.

Per the authors' pipeline: By means of reference gene primer amplification, nucleated cell counts were estimated. The protocol was immunoSEQ multiplex PCR, while the TCRdb copy is restricted to in-frame clones and leaves out a portion. From that table come the V and J calls and clone size; the DNA was used to work out D and trimming. The table has 100,000 to 150,000 clones, around nine tenths seen once; the top ten hold more than 1.5%. Germline loops: CDR1 LGHDT, CDR2 YNNKEL (reference sequence). Trimming took off 4 bases at V and 8 bases at J, with 20 bases between the two ends. The CDR3 is made up of 15 amino acids.

The sequence came from a human donor in a cohort sampled during active COVID-19. Specimen: peripheral blood. The chain couples TRBV3-1 (or the pseudogene TRBV3-2) to TRBJ1-2, with D possibly being TRBD1 (5 bases). CDR3 residues: CASSPRAGRAFGYTF. The CDR3, as DNA: TGTGCCAGCAGCCCAAGAGCGGGCAGGGCCTTCGGCTACACCTTC.